Listed here are 10 T cell receptor beta chains from one sample, sequenced in a study of T-cell reconstitution after alpha-beta-depleted transplantation in children. Preparing the TCRbeta library involved the use of unique molecular identifiers. TCRdb analysed the PCR reads with MiXCR anew, one entry per CDR3 protein. The table records under 300,000 distinct CDR3 sequences, around a tenth of them present only once. The sample consisted of peripheral blood, taken 180 days after TCRalphabeta/CD19-depleted stem cell transplant. The receptors were gathered from a male patient aged 2 to 9 who had a stem cell transplant for chronic granulomatous disease, so the T cells may come from the graft donor.

This clonotype was seen ten or more times. The rearrangement links TRBV5-1 to TRBJ2-2; TRBD1 is a possible D gene (5 bases). From germline, CDR1 is SGHRS and CDR2 YFSETQ. The CDR3 extends over 15 amino acids. V gave up 10 bases and J gave up 3 bases, with 19 bases separating them. CDR3 sequence (DNA): TGCGCCCACAACCCAGGGATCGTCGACACCGGGGAGCTGTTTTTT. Translating gives CAHNPGIVDTGELFF.

This clonotype was counted many times. The chain links TRBV20-1 to TRBJ2-7; the D is unclear. Germline V gives CDR1 DFQATT, CDR2 SNEGSKA (reference sequence). The V end lost 6 bases, the J end lost 4 bases, and 13 bases lay between the germline ends. The CDR3 spans 12 residues. The CDR3 DNA is TGCAGTGCCCTCATTGAAATGTACGAGCAGTACTTC. It is translated as CSALIEMYEQYF.

The table lists this clonotype with many counts. V is TRBV7-2 and J is TRBJ1-6; no clear D gene. Germline-derived CDR1 and CDR2 are SGHTA and FQGNSA. The CDR3 loop spans 15 amino acids. Trimming took off 1 base at V and 7 bases at J, with 11 bases between the two ends. CDR3 sequence: CASSLVPAGNSPLHF. Here the CDR3 DNA reads TGTGCCAGCAGCTTAGTCCCAGCGGGGAATTCACCCCTCCACTTT.

This clonotype was observed many times. This chain links TRBV5-6 with TRBJ2-1; D is unresolved. The CDR3 is 15 amino acids. Germline V lookup: CDR1 SGHDT, CDR2 YYEEEE. The V gene lost 2 bases and the J gene lost 5 bases, with 14 bases spanning the gap. The CDR3 nucleotides read TGTGCCAGCAGCTTAGGCAGGATGGGGAACAATGAGCAGTTCTTC. Its translation is CASSLGRMGNNEQFF. The full variable domain, completed using reference TRBV5-6 and TRBJ2-1, is DAGVTQSPTHLIKTRGQQVTLRCSPKSGHDTVSWYQQALGQGPQFIFQYYEEEERQRGNFPDRFSGHQFPNYSSELNVNALLLGDSALYLCASSLGRMGNNEQFFGPGTRLTVL.

This clonotype was seen many times. The gene calls are TRBV20-1 and TRBJ2-7; 13 bases line up with TRBD2. Germline-derived CDR1 and CDR2 are DFQATT and SNEGSKA (reference sequence). The CDR3 extends over 17 amino acids. Trimming cost V 5 bases and J 7 bases; bases outside gene matches: 17. CDR3 loop: CSAPNRRTSGSVGEQYF. Here the CDR3 DNA reads TGCAGTGCTCCAAATCGAAGGACTAGCGGGAGTGTGGGAGAGCAGTACTTC.

CDR3 sequence (DNA): TGTGCCTGGAGTGTGAGGACAGGGCTGGGCTACACCTTC. As protein: CAWSVRTGLGYTF. The V and J genes are TRBV30 and TRBJ1-2; the match to TRBD1 covers 8 bases. The ends lost 0 bases at V and 8 bases at J; junction bases unmatched: 5. The CDR3 runs to 13 residues. The germline CDR1 and CDR2 sequences are GTSNPN and SVGIG (reference sequence).

This clonotype was counted many times. The chain recombines TRBV7-3 with TRBJ1-3; a weak D match, TRBD1 (5 bases). The germline V and J ends were trimmed by 5 bases and 4 bases, with 15 bases remaining between them. In germline, CDR1 is SGHTA, CDR2 FQGTGA. This CDR3 spans 15 amino acids. The CDR3 coding sequence is TGTGCCAGCAGCCCTACCGGAGGGACCGGAAACACCATATATTTT. This translates into CASSPTGGTGNTIYF.

This clonotype was detected a few times. Here the CDR3 reads CASSERWAAGQYF. In DNA, the CDR3 is TGTGCCAGCAGTGAAAGGTGGGCGGCCGGGCAGTACTTC. The chain recombines TRBV2 with TRBJ2-7, with D uncertain. Germline V gene data show CDR1 as SNHLY and CDR2 as FYNNEI. The CDR3 length is 13 residues. V shed 2 bases and J shed 9 bases, with 14 bases lying between them. Full variable domain (remainder filled in from reference TRBV2 and TRBJ2-7): EPEVTQTPSHQVTQMGQEVILRCVPISNHLYFYWYRQILGQKVEFLVSFYNNEISEKSEIFDDQFSVERPDGSNFTLKIRSTKLEDSAMYFCASSERWAAGQYFGPGTRLTVT.

Regarding this clonotype: This sequence may be a read error, since a much larger clone differs from it by one base. The V and J genes are TRBV5-1 and TRBJ2-5; D is possibly TRBD2 (5 bases). CDR1 and CDR2 (germline): SGHRS, YFSETQ. This CDR3 is built from 14 residues. CDR3 nucleotides: TGCGCCAGCAGCTCCTCCTCCCGGGAAGAGACCCCGTACTTC. Encoded protein: CASSSSSREETPYF.

This clonotype is a singleton in its sample. A much larger clone differs by one base, so this may be a read error. The chain joins TRBV5-5 to TRBJ2-5; unclear D gene. From germline, CDR1 is SGHKS and CDR2 YYEKEE (reference sequence). This CDR3 comprises 12 residues. The CDR3, as DNA: TGTGCCAGCAGCCGACCCGAAGAGACCCAGTGCTTC. Protein sequence: CASSRPEETQCF. Full variable domain (remainder filled in from reference TRBV5-5 and TRBJ2-5): DAGVTQSPTHLIKTRGQQVTLRCSPISGHKSVSWYQQVLGQGPQFIFQYYEKEERGRGNFPDRFSARQFPNYSSELNVNALLLGDSALYLCASSRPEETQCFGPGTRLLVL.